The 5 T cell receptor beta chains reported below all come from one sample, sequenced in a study of shared clonotypes between healthy human individuals. Using immunoSEQ multiplex PCR, the repertoire was profiled, and TCRdb retains in-frame clones only, with some absent. The table has about 1.4 million clones, roughly 96% seen once; the top ten hold approximately 1.2%. The sample taken for sequencing was naive CD4+ T cells sorted from blood. Subset of the sample: CD45RA+ positively selected. Source of these receptors: a man aged 25 to 40 in good health.

The genes are TRBV14 and TRBJ2-4; no clear D gene. V lost 4 bases and J lost 2, with 18 bases in between. CDR3 length: 17 amino acids. The germline V gene has CDR1 SGHDN and CDR2 FVKESK. CDR3 DNA sequence: TGTGCCAGCAGCCCTAACTGGAACAGTCTAACCAAAAACATTCAGTACTTC. This sequence encodes CASSPNWNSLTKNIQYF.

In this sample, this clone turned up once. J is TRBJ2-5 and V is TRBV4-1; the match to TRBD2 covers 12 bases. CDR3 length: 19 residues. Germline V gene lookup returns CDR1 MGHRA and CDR2 YSYEKL. V trimming: 2 bases; J trimming: 3 bases; junction bases outside the gene matches: 13. This CDR3 is CASSQTHPGLAGFKETQYF. CDR3 in DNA: TGCGCCAGCAGCCAAACCCATCCGGGACTAGCGGGTTTCAAAGAGACCCAGTACTTC.

The CDR3: CAISEGGMYEQYF. CDR3 DNA sequence: TGTGCCATCAGTGAGGGGGGAATGTACGAGCAGTACTTC. The chain uses TRBV10-3 and TRBJ2-7; D tentatively fits TRBD1 or TRBD2 (5 bases each). Trimming removed 2 bases from V and 4 bases from J, with 9 bases in between. The CDR3 is 13 residues long. CDR1 is ENHRY, CDR2 SYGVKD, per germline.

The gene calls are TRBV5-4 and TRBJ2-1, with TRBD2 as a possible D gene (6 bases). Between the trimmed V and J ends, which lost 2 bases and 8 bases, there was a span of 17 bases. CDR3 length: 15 residues. Germline V CDR1 and CDR2: SGHNT, YYREEE (reference sequence). As DNA, the CDR3 is TGTGCCAGCAGCTTTTCACCCGGGAGTAAGGATGAGCAGTTCTTC. Protein product: CASSFSPGSKDEQFF. The full variable domain, with the rest looked up from reference TRBV5-4 and TRBJ2-1, is ETGVTQSPTHLIKTRGQQVTLRCSSQSGHNTVSWYQQALGQGPQFIFQYYREEENGRGNFPPRFSGLQFPNYSSELNVNALELDDSALYLCASSFSPGSKDEQFFGPGTRLTVL.

In its sample, this clone was seen a few times. This chain joins TRBV27 and TRBJ2-7; D may be TRBD2 (5 bases). Trimming left V 6 bases short and J 7 bases short, with 13 bases between. The CDR3 contains 12 residues. Germline V gene lookup returns CDR1 MNHEY and CDR2 SMNVEV (reference sequence). The CDR3 is CASRFTAGEQYF. The CDR3 DNA sequence: TGTGCCAGCAGATTCACGGCGGGTGAGCAGTACTTC.